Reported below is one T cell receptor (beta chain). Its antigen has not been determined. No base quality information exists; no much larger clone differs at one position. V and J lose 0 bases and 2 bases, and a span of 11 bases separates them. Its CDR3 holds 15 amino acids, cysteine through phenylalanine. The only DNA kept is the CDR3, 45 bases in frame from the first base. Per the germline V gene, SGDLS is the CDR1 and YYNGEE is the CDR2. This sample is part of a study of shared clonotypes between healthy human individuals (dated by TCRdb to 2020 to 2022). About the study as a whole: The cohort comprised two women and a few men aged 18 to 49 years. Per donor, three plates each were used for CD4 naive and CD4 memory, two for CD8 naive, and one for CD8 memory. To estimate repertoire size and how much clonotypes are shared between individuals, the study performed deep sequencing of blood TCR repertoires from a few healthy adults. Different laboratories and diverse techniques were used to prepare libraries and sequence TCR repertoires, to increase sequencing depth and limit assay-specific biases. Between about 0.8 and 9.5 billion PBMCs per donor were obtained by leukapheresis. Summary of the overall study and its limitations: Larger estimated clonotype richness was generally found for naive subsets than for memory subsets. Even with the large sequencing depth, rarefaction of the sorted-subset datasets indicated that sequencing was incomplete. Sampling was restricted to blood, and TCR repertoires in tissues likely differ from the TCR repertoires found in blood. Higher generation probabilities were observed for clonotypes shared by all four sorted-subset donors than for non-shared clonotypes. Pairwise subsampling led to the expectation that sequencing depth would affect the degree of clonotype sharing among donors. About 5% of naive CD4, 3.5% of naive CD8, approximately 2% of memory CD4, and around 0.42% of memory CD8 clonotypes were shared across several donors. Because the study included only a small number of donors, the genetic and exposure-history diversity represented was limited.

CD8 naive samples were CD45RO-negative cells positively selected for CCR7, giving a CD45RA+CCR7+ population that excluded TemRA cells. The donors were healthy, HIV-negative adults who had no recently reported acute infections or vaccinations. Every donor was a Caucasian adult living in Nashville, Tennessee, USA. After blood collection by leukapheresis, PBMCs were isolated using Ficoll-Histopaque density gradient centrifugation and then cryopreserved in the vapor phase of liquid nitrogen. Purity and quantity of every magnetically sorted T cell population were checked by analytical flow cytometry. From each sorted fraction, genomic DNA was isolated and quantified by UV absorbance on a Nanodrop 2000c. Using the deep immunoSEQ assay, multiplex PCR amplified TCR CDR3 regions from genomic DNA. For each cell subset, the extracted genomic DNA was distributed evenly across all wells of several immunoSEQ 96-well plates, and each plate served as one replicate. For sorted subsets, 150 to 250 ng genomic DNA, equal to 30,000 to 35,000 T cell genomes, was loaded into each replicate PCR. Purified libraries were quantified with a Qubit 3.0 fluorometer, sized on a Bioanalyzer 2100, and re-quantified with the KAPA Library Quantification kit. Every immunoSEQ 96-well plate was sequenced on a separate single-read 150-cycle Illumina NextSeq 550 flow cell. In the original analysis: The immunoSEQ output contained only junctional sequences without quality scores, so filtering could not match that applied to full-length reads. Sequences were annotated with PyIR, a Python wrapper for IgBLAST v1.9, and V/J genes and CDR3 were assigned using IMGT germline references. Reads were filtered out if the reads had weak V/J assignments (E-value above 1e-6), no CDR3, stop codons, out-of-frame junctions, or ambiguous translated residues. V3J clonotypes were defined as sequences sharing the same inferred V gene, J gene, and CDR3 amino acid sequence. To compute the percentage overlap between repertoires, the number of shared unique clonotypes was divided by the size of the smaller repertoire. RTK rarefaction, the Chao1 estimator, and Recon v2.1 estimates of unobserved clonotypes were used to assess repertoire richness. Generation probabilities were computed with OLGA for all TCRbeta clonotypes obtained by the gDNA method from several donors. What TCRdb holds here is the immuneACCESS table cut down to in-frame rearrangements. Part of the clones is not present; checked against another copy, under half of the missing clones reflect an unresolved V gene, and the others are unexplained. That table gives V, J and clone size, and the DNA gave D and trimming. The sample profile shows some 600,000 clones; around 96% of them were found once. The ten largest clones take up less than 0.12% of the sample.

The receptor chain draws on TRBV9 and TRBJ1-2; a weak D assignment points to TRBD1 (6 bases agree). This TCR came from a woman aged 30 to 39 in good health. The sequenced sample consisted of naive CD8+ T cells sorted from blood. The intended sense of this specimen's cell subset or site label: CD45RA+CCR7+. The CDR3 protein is CASSVGDRTNYGYTF. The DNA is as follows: TGTGCCAGCAGCGTAGGCGACAGGACCAACTATGGCTACACCTTC.